The 13 T cell receptor beta chains presented below share a single source sample, sequenced in a study of OX40 agonist ivuxolimab in advanced cancers. The receptor library was made with the immunoSEQ multiplex PCR assay. In TCRdb, the immuneACCESS table is reduced to in-frame sequences with V and J assigned. These tables do not hold every clone; where another copy was compared, an unresolved V gene accounts for under half, and the others remain unexplained. The sample includes roughly 58,000 clones, with roughly 82% observed a single time. The ten largest make up 5% to 6.5% of the sample. The sample was CD4+ or CD8+ T cells sorted from blood, taken in a trial of the OX40 agonist ivuxolimab. These receptor sequences come from an adult with an advanced solid tumor such as melanoma, head and neck, liver or kidney cancer.

The chain is built from TRBV27 and TRBJ1-6; the match to TRBD1 covers 7 bases. Germline-derived CDR1 and CDR2 are MNHEY and SMNVEV (reference sequence). V dropped 6 bases and J dropped 0; count of bases not matched to a gene: 8. The CDR3 covers 17 residues. DNA for the CDR3: TGTGCCAGCAGCCGCGACAGGGACAGCTCCTATAATTCACCCCTCCACTTT. This encodes CASSRDRDSSYNSPLHF.

The chain couples TRBV7-3 to TRBJ2-5; D could derive from TRBD1 or TRBD2 (5 bases each). This CDR3 comprises 15 residues. V was trimmed by 5 bases and J by 5 bases, leaving 18 bases between them. CDR1 is SGHTA, CDR2 FQGTGA, per germline. The CDR3 sequence is CASSPMGLAQETQYF. The CDR3 nucleotides read TGTGCCAGCAGCCCGATGGGGCTAGCACAGGAGACCCAGTACTTC.

This chain joins TRBV6-6 and TRBJ1-2; a weak D match, TRBD1 (5 bases). CDR3 length equals 13 residues. V lost 5 bases and J 5 bases, leaving 12 bases between the germline ends. From germline, CDR1 is MNHNY and CDR2 SVGAGI (reference sequence). As DNA, the CDR3 is TGTGCCAGCAGTCCCCGGGACGGTTATGGCTACACCTTC. Encoded protein: CASSPRDGYGYTF.

The chain joins TRBV9 to TRBJ2-1; no reliable D call. Germline-derived CDR1 and CDR2 are SGDLS and YYNGEE. CDR3 size: 14 residues. Trimming took off 0 bases at V and 8 bases at J, with 12 bases between the two ends. CDR3 nucleotides: TGTGCCAGCAGCGTAGAATTAGCTAAGGATGAGCAGTTCTTC. Translating it yields CASSVELAKDEQFF.

This clone was counted a single time. The chain couples TRBV7-2 to TRBJ2-4; 11 positions match TRBD2. Per the germline V gene, CDR1 is SGHTA and CDR2 is FQGNSA. The CDR3 contains 18 residues. V shed 1 base and J 3 bases; nucleotides not matched to a gene: 8. The CDR3 nucleotides are TGTGCCAGCAGCTTAGGAGCCGGGACTAGCGGTCGCAAAAACATTCAGTACTTC. Protein sequence: CASSLGAGTSGRKNIQYF.

The rearrangement links TRBV6-1 to TRBJ1-6; D is possibly TRBD1 (6 bases). The CDR3 runs to 17 residues. The V end was cut by 4 bases, the J end by 0 bases, with 13 bases between. Germline loops: CDR1 MNHNS, CDR2 SASEGT. The CDR3 region has the DNA TGTGCCAGCAGTGGTAACCGGGACAACTCCTATAATTCACCCCTCCACTTT. It encodes CASSGNRDNSYNSPLHF.

In its sample, this clone was seen a few times. Other DNA sequences of this sample code for an identical CDR3. This chain links TRBV5-1 with TRBJ2-7; D not resolved. The CDR3 length is 15 residues. Germline CDR1 and CDR2: SGHRS and YFSETQ. Trimming took off 1 base at V and 3 bases at J, with 14 bases between the two ends. The CDR3 reads CASSLSGGRSYEQYF. In DNA form, the CDR3 reads TGCGCCAGCAGCTTGTCAGGTGGTAGGAGCTACGAGCAGTACTTC.

Written as DNA, the CDR3 is TGTGCCAGCTCACCCAGAGGGTACGGACCCCTCCACTTT. Translation gives CASSPRGYGPLHF. This sequence joins TRBV18 and TRBJ1-6; D gene unclear. CDR3 size: 13 residues. Germline V gives CDR1 KGHSH, CDR2 LQKENI. Between the trimmed V and J ends, which lost 3 bases and 12 bases, there was a span of 12 bases.

The chain links TRBV7-8 to TRBJ2-1, with 7 bases identical to TRBD2. The CDR3 length is 15 residues. V was clipped by 4 bases and J by 7 bases; unmatched bases: 10. Germline loops: CDR1 SGHVS, CDR2 FQNEAQ. CDR3 protein: CASSSRREGWNEQFF. In DNA, the CDR3 is TGTGCCAGCAGCTCGCGGAGGGAGGGATGGAATGAGCAGTTCTTC.

J is TRBJ2-7 and V is TRBV27; 8 bases match TRBD1. V was pared by 7 bases and J by 4 bases, with 9 bases of the junction left unmatched. Germline lookup yields CDR1 MNHEY and CDR2 SMNVEV (reference sequence). The CDR3 sequence is 14 residues long. For the CDR3, the DNA is TGTGCCAGCAAGAGGGGGACAGGAAGATACGAGCAGTACTTC. Protein product: CASKRGTGRYEQYF.

V gene TRBV25-1 combines with J gene TRBJ2-1, with 7 bases aligning to TRBD1. The CDR3 covers 12 residues. Trimming took 3 bases from V and 14 from J; bases not matched to a gene: 7. CDR1 and CDR2 (germline): MGHDK, SYGVNS. The CDR3 coding sequence is TGTGCCAGCAGTGATCCCGGGACAGATAAGTTCTTC. It codes for CASSDPGTDKFF.

The chain joins TRBV6-6 to TRBJ1-4; D is unresolved. V was shortened by 7 bases and J by 2 bases, with 8 bases between the two germline ends. This CDR3 has 13 residues. Germline V lookup: CDR1 MNHNY, CDR2 SVGAGI (reference sequence). For the CDR3, the DNA is TGTGCCAGCACCGGAGTTACTAATGAAAAACTGTTTTTT. Translating it yields CASTGVTNEKLFF.

V and J are TRBV5-1 and TRBJ2-6; D is undetermined. There are 14 residues in the CDR3. From germline, CDR1 is SGHRS and CDR2 YFSETQ. Trimming took off 4 bases at V and 3 bases at J, with 8 bases between the two ends. CDR3 loop: CASSPAVGANVLTF. In DNA form, the CDR3 reads TGCGCCAGCAGCCCCGCCGTTGGGGCCAACGTCCTGACTTTC.